Shown below are 15 T cell receptor beta chains from a single sample sequenced in a study of shared clonotypes between healthy human individuals. Profiled with immunoSEQ multiplex PCR; TCRdb holds only in-frame clones, not every one. Of approximately 720,000 clones listed, 72% are singletons. Input material: memory CD4+ T cells sorted from blood. Subset denoted: CD45RA-negative fraction. The receptors were gathered from a woman in her 30s in good health.

The V call is TRBV7-9, the J call TRBJ1-2, with 8 positions matching TRBD1. The CDR3 spans 16 residues. Germline V gene data show CDR1 as SEHNR and CDR2 as FQNEAQ (reference sequence). Trimming took 1 base from V and 1 from J; bases not matched to a gene: 5. This chain's CDR3 is CASSLDKQGVNYGYTF. DNA of the CDR3: TGTGCCAGCAGCTTAGACAAACAGGGGGTTAACTATGGCTACACCTTC.

This clone was counted a few times. The gene calls are TRBV4-1 and TRBJ1-2; D remains ambiguous. This CDR3 has 16 residues. Per the germline V gene, CDR1 is MGHRA and CDR2 is YSYEKL. Between the trimmed V and J ends, which lost 2 bases and 4 bases, there was a span of 17 bases. The CDR3 coding sequence is TGCGCCAGCAGCCAATCGCCCGACGGGGTTGTCTATGGCTACACCTTC. Its protein is CASSQSPDGVVYGYTF.

This clone showed up just a few times. This chain uses TRBV4-2 with TRBJ2-3; 7 bases are shared with TRBD2. V was pared by 1 base and J by 4 bases, with 14 bases of the junction left unmatched. Germline CDR1 and CDR2: LGHNA and YNFKEQ. The CDR3 length is 18 residues. CDR3 protein: CASSQGPRRRDYSDTQYF. The CDR3 DNA follows: TGTGCCAGCAGCCAAGGTCCGAGGAGGAGGGACTACTCAGATACGCAGTATTTT.

V usage is TRBV6-1 and J usage is TRBJ1-5; possible D gene TRBD1, 6 bases. Germline V gene sequence: CDR1 MNHNS, CDR2 SASEGT. This CDR3 comprises 15 residues. Trimming pared 3 bases from V and 7 bases from J, leaving 16 bases between. CDR3 loop: CASSDVQGPGQPQHF. The CDR3 region has the DNA TGTGCCAGCAGTGACGTACAGGGACCCGGCCAGCCCCAGCATTTT.

This clone was counted between two and nine times. CDR3 region: CASSFTPSGNTIYF. CDR3 in DNA: TGTGCCAGCAGTTTCACACCCTCTGGAAACACCATATATTTT. The genes are TRBV11-1 and TRBJ1-3; D is uncertain. Trimming shortened V by 6 bases and J by 0 bases, and 9 bases separated the two germline ends. Per germline, CDR1 SGHAT and CDR2 FQDESV (reference sequence). The CDR3 spans 14 residues.

This clone was observed a handful of times. The genes are TRBV4-1 and TRBJ1-6; tentatively, D is TRBD1 (5 bases). CDR1 and CDR2 from the germline V gene are MGHRA and YSYEKL. The CDR3 runs to 15 residues. The ends were cut back, 6 bases at V and 8 bases at J, with 17 bases in the middle. In DNA, the CDR3 is TGCGCCAGCAGGGGCGGTGCAGGGCGGGATTCACCCCTCCACTTT. It specifies CASRGGAGRDSPLHF.

This clone appeared once. This chain links TRBV29-1 with TRBJ1-1; D is perhaps TRBD1 (6 bases). The germline gives CDR1 SQVTM, CDR2 ANQGSEA. This CDR3 contains 13 residues. Trimming cost V 8 bases and J 6 bases, with 19 bases left between them. CDR3 bases: TGCAGCACCGGAAGGGGGATAAAGGCTGAAGCTTTCTTT. This codes for CSTGRGIKAEAFF.

The rearrangement links TRBV5-1 to TRBJ2-5; D not certain. The CDR3 loop spans 11 amino acids. Deletions cut 2 bases from V and 4 bases from J, with 3 bases between. Germline V lookup: CDR1 SGHRS, CDR2 YFSETQ. This CDR3 is CASSFLETQYF. The CDR3 nucleotides read TGCGCCAGCAGCTTTCTAGAGACCCAGTACTTC.

This clone was seen only a few times. This sample includes further DNA sequences coding for the same CDR3. V usage is TRBV12-5 and J usage is TRBJ2-1; no firm D call. This CDR3 region has 14 residues. The germline CDR1 and CDR2 sequences are LGHNT and FRNRAP. V was shortened by 1 base and J by 0 bases, with 4 bases between the two germline ends. CDR3 sequence (DNA): TGTGCTAGTGGTTTGGATAGCTCCTACAATGAGCAGTTCTTC. Translation: CASGLDSSYNEQFF.

The V gene is TRBV6-1, the J gene TRBJ2-7; 7 bases map to TRBD2. This CDR3 has 15 amino acids. Germline V CDR1 and CDR2: MNHNS, SASEGT. V lost 8 bases and J lost 3; bases outside the gene matches: 13. The CDR3 here is CASFNLAPGGYEQYF. DNA for the CDR3: TGTGCCAGCTTTAACCTAGCCCCGGGGGGCTACGAGCAGTACTTC.

The chain carries TRBV5-1 and TRBJ2-7; 7 bases agree with TRBD2. This CDR3 region has 14 residues. Germline lookup yields CDR1 SGHRS and CDR2 YFSETQ. Losses at the gene ends were 4 bases for V and 5 bases for J; bases not matched to a gene: 9. CDR3 sequence reads: CASSLGRAVDEQYF. In DNA, the CDR3 is TGCGCCAGCAGCCTAGGGAGGGCCGTCGACGAGCAGTACTTC.

The chain links TRBV21-1 to TRBJ2-7; TRBD2, the D gene given by the table, was not confirmed from the DNA. TRBV21-1 is shown as a pseudogene. The CDR3 extends over 13 amino acids. This CDR3 is CASSKGCCGEQYF. The CDR3 DNA follows: TGTGCCAGCAGCAAAGGATGTTGCGGGGAGCAGTACTTC.

This clone was seen a few times. The gene calls are TRBV27 and TRBJ2-7; weak D call: TRBD1 (5 bases). Germline CDR1 and CDR2: MNHEY and SMNVEV (reference sequence). This CDR3 has 13 residues. V lost 6 bases to trimming and J lost 2 bases, with 11 bases between them. The CDR3 sequence is CASRKTATYEQYF. CDR3 DNA sequence: TGTGCCAGCAGGAAGACAGCGACCTACGAGCAGTACTTC.

Of note for this clone: This specimen includes other DNA sequences encoding the same CDR3. This chain uses TRBV19 with TRBJ2-1, with 15 bases identical to TRBD2. This CDR3 is built from 15 residues. The junction had 2 bases not matched to a gene; V was cut back by 4 bases and J by 7 bases. Germline CDR1 LNHDA, CDR2 SQIVND (reference sequence). The CDR3 protein is CASSTGTSGRNEQFF. In nucleotides, the CDR3 is TGTGCCAGTAGTACAGGGACTAGCGGGAGGAATGAGCAGTTCTTC.

The rearrangement uses TRBV5-1 and TRBJ2-1; D remains ambiguous. CDR3 length equals 14 residues. V was pared by 3 bases and J by 7 bases, with 14 bases between. Germline CDR1 reads SGHRS; CDR2 reads YFSETQ. The CDR3 DNA follows: TGCGCCAGCAGCTCTAGAAAAGGGTGGAATGAGCAGTTCTTC. Its protein is CASSSRKGWNEQFF.